This T cell receptor beta chain stems from a study of human T cells and chemical hapten exposure. MiXCR was run by TCRdb on the RACE reads, yielding one entry per CDR3 protein. Of under 450,000 distinct CDR3 sequences listed, about 4.4% are singletons. This CDR3 region has 15 residues. Germline V gene data show CDR1 as SGHDN and CDR2 as FVKESK. V was cut by 0 bases and J by 1 base, with 7 bases left in between. Time point indicated: patch test 1, 2 weeks after DPC sensitization. Regarding treatment: therapeutic diphenylcyclopropenone sensitization with weekly scalp DPC. This clonotype was observed at least ten times.

The chain combines TRBV14 with TRBJ1-3; D is uncertain. The sequenced sample was whole blood, obtained in connection with sensitization to the hapten diphenylcyclopropenone (DPC). The receptor comes from a woman between 45 and 60 years old with alopecia areata. Some clones in this sample may be carry-over from other donors' samples. CDR3 protein: CASSQDWGSGNTIYF. DNA for the CDR3: TGTGCCAGCAGCCAAGATTGGGGTTCTGGAAACACCATATATTTT.